Below, 2 T cell receptor beta chains from the same sample are listed, as sequenced in a study of T cell changes during pregnancy in multiple sclerosis. The repertoire was sequenced with immunoSEQ multiplex PCR; TCRdb's copy has only in-frame clones and lacks some. The sample has tens of thousands of clones, roughly 94% seen once. The sample here was peripheral blood, taken before pregnancy. The receptors come from a female donor with multiple sclerosis, enrolled in a pregnancy study.

The rearrangement joins TRBV2 to TRBJ1-1, with 10 bases aligning to TRBD1. Germline assignment: CDR1 SNHLY and CDR2 FYNNEI. The trim removed 0 bases at V and 11 bases at J, leaving 9 bases unmatched. The CDR3 covers 15 residues. The CDR3 nucleotides are TGTGCCAGCAGTGAAGCCCTACTGACAGGGGGCGAGGCTTTCTTT. Amino acid sequence: CASSEALLTGGEAFF.

The V gene is TRBV6-4, the J gene TRBJ2-3; 12 positions agree with TRBD2. Per the germline V gene, CDR1 is MRHNA and CDR2 is SNTAGT. This CDR3 contains 16 residues. V shed 4 bases and J 4 bases; nucleotides not matched to a gene: 6. CDR3 sequence (DNA): TGTGCCAGCAGTGGACTAGCGGGAGCGAGCGCAGATACGCAGTATTTT. This translates into CASSGLAGASADTQYF.